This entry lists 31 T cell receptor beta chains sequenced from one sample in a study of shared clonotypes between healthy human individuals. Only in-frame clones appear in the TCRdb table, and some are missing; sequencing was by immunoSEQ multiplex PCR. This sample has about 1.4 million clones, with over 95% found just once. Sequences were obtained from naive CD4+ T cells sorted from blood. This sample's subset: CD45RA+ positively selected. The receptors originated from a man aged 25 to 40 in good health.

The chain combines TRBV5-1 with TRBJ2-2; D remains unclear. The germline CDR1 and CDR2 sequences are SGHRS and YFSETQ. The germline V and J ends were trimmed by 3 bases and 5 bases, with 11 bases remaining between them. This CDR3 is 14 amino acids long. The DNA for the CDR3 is TGCGCCAGCAGCTCTCCCCATAATACCGGGGAGCTGTTTTTT. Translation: CASSSPHNTGELFF.

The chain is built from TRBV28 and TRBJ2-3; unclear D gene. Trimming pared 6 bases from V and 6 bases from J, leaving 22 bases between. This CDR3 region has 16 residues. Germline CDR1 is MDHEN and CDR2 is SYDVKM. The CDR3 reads CASSRLPYGTDDTQYF. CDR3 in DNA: TGTGCCAGCAGCCGTCTCCCCTATGGCACAGATGATACGCAGTATTTT. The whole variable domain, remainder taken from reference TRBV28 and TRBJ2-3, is DVKVTQSSRYLVKRTGEKVFLECVQDMDHENMFWYRQDPGLGLRLIYFSYDVKMKEKGDIPEGYSVSREKKERFSLILESASTNQTSMYLCASSRLPYGTDDTQYFGPGTRLTVL.

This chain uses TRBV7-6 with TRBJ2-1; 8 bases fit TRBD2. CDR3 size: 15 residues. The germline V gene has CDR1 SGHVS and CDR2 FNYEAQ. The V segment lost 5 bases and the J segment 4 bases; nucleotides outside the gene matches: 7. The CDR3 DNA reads TGTGCCAGCAGCATCAGCGGGAGTCGGTACAATGAGCAGTTCTTC. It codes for CASSISGSRYNEQFF.

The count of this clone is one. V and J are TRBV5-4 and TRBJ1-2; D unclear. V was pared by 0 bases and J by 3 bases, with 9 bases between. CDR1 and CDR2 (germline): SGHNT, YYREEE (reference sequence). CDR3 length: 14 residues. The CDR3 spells CASSLGGYDYGYTF. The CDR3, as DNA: TGTGCCAGCAGCTTGGGTGGGTATGACTATGGCTACACCTTC.

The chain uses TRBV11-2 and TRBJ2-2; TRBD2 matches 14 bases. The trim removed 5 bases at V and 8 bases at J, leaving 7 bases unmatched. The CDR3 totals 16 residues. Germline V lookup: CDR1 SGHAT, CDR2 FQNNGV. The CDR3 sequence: CASSPGLAGVAGELFF. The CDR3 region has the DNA TGTGCCAGCAGCCCGGGACTAGCGGGAGTGGCGGGGGAGCTGTTTTTT.

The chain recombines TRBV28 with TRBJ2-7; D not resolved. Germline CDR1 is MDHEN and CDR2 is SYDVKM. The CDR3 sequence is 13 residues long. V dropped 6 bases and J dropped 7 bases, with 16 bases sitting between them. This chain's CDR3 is CASSPEPYREQYF. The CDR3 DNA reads TGTGCCAGCAGCCCGGAGCCCTACCGGGAGCAGTACTTC.

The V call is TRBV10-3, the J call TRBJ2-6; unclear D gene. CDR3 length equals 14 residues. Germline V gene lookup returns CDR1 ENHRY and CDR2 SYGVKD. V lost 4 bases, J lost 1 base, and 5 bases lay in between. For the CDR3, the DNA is TGTGCCATCAGTGTGATATCTGGGGCCAACGTCCTGACTTTC. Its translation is CAISVISGANVLTF.

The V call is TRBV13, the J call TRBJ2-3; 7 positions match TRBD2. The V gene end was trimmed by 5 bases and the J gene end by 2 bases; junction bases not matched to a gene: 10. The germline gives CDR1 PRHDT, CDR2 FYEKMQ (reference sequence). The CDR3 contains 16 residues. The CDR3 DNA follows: TGTGCCAGCAGCCCTTCACTAGCGCACTTCACAGATACGCAGTATTTT. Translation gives CASSPSLAHFTDTQYF. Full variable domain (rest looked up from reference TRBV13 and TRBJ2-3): AAGVIQSPRHLIKEKRETATLKCYPIPRHDTVYWYQQGPGQDPQFLISFYEKMQSDKGSIPDRFSAQQFSDYHSELNMSSLELGDSALYFCASSPSLAHFTDTQYFGPGTRLTVL.

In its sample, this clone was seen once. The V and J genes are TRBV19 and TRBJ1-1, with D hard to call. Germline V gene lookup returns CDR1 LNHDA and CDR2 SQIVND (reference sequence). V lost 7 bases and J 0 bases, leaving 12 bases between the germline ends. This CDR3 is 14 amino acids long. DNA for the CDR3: TGTGCCAGTACCGAGATAGACCTGAACACTGAAGCTTTCTTT. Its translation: CASTEIDLNTEAFF.

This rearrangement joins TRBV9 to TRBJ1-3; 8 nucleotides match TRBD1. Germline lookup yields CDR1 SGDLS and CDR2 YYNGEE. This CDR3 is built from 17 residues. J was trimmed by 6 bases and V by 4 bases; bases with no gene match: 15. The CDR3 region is CASSHKDREVRENTIYF. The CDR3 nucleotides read TGTGCCAGCAGCCACAAGGACAGGGAGGTTCGGGAAAACACCATATATTTT.

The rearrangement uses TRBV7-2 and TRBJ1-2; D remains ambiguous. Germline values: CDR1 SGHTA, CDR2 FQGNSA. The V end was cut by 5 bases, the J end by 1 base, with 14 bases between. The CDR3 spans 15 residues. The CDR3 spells CASSPGFTNNYGYTF. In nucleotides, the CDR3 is TGTGCCAGCAGCCCTGGATTTACTAATAACTATGGCTACACCTTC. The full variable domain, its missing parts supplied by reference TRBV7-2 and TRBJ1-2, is GAGVSQSPSNKVTEKGKDVELRCDPISGHTALYWYRQSLGQGLEFLIYFQGNSAPDKSGLPSDRFSAERTGGSVSTLTIQRTQQEDSAVYLCASSPGFTNNYGYTFGSGTRLTVV.

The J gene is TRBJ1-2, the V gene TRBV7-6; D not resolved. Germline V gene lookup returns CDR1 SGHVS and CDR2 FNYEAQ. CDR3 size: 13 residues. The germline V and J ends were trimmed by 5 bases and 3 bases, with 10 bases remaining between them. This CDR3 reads CASSPGLDYGYTF. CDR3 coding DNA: TGTGCCAGCAGCCCCGGACTGGACTATGGCTACACCTTC.

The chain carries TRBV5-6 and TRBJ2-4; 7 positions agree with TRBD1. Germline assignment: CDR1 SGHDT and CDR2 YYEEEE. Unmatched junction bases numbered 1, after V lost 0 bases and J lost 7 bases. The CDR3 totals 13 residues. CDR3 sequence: CASSLGQGNIQYF. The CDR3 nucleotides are TGTGCCAGCAGCTTGGGACAGGGTAACATTCAGTACTTC.

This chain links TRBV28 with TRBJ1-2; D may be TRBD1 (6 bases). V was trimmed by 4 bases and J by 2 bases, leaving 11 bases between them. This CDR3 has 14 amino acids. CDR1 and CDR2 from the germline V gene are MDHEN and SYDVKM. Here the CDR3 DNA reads TGTGCCAGCAGTTCCCACAGGGAAAACTATGGCTACACCTTC. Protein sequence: CASSSHRENYGYTF.

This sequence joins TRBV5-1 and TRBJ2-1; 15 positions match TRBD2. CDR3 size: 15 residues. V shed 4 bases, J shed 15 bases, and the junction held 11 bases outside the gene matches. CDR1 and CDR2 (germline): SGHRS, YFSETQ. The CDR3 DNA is TGCGCCAGCAGCACCGGACTAGCGGGAGGGGAGGGGCCGTTCTTC. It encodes CASSTGLAGGEGPFF. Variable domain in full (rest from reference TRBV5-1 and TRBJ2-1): KAGVTQTPRYLIKTRGQQVTLSCSPISGHRSVSWYQQTPGQGLQFLFEYFSETQRNKGNFPGRFSGRQFSNSRSEMNVSTLELGDSALYLCASSTGLAGGEGPFFGPGTRLTVL.

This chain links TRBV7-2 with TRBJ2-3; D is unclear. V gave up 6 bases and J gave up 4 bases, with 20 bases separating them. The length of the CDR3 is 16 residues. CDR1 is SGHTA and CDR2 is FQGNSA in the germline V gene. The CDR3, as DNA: TGTGCCAGCAGACCATACCTAGGATCCGGAGCAGATACGCAGTATTTT. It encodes CASRPYLGSGADTQYF.

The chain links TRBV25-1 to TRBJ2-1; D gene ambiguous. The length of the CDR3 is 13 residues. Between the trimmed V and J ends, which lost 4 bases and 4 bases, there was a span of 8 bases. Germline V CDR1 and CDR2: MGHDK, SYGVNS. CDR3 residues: CASSGNWYNEQFF. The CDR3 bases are TGTGCCAGCAGTGGAAACTGGTACAATGAGCAGTTCTTC.

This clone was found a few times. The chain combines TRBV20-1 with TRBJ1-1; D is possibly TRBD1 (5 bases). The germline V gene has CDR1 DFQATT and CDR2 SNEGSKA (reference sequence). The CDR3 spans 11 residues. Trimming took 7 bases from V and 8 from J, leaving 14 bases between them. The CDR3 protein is CSESTGVEAFF. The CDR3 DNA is TGCAGTGAATCCACGGGGGTCGAAGCTTTCTTT.

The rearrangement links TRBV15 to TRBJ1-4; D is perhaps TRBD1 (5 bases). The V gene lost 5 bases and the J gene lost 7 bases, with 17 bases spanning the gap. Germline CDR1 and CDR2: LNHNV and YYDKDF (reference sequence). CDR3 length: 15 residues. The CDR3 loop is CATSLTRDRLEKLFF. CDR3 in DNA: TGTGCCACCAGCCTGACCCGGGACCGGCTTGAAAAACTGTTTTTT.

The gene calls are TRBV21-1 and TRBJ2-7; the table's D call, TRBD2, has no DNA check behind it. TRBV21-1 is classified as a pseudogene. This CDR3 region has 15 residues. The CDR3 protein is CASSETGPQTYEQYF. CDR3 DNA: TGTGCCAGCAGCGAGACTGGCCCCCAAACCTACGAGCAGTACTTC.

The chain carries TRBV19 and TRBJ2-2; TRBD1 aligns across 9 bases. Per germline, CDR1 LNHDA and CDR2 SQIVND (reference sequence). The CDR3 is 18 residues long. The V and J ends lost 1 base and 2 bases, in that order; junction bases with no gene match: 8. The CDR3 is CASSIGPGQGGNTGELFF. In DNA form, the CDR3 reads TGTGCCAGTAGTATAGGCCCGGGACAGGGCGGTAACACCGGGGAGCTGTTTTTT.

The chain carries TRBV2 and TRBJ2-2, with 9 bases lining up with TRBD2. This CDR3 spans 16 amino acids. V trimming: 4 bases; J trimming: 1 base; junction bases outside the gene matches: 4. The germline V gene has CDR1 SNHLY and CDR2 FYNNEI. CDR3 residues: CASSALAGVNTGELFF. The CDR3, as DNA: TGTGCCAGCAGTGCTTTAGCGGGAGTGAACACCGGGGAGCTGTTTTTT.

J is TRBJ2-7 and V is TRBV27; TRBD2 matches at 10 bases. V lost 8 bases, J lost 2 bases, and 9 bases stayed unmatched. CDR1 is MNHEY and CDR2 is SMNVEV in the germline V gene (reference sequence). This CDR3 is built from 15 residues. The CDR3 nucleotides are TGTGCCAGCGGGGCTAGCGGGGGATGGACCTACGAGCAGTACTTC. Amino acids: CASGASGGWTYEQYF.

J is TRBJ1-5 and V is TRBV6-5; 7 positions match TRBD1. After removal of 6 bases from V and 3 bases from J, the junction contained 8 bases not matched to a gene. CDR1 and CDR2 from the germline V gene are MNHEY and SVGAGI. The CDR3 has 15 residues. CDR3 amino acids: CASRKSTGYNQPQHF. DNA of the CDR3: TGTGCCAGCAGGAAATCGACAGGGTACAATCAGCCCCAGCATTTT.

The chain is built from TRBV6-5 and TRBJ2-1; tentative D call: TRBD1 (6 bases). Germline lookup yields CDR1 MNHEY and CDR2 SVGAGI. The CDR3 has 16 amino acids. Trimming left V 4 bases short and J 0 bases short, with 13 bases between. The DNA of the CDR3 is TGTGCCAGCAGTTCTGGACAGCTAAGCTCCTACAATGAGCAGTTCTTC. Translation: CASSSGQLSSYNEQFF.

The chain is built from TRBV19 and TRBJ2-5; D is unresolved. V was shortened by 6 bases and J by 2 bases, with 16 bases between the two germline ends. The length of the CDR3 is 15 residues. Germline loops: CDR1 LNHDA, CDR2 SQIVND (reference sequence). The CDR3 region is CASRRTATPQETQYF. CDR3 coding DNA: TGTGCCAGTAGGCGGACGGCCACCCCGCAAGAGACCCAGTACTTC. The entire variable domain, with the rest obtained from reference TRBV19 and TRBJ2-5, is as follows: DGGITQSPKYLFRKEGQNVTLSCEQNLNHDAMYWYRQDPGQGLRLIYYSQIVNDFQKGDIAEGYSVSREKKESFPLTVTSAQKNPTAFYLCASRRTATPQETQYFGPGTRLLVL.

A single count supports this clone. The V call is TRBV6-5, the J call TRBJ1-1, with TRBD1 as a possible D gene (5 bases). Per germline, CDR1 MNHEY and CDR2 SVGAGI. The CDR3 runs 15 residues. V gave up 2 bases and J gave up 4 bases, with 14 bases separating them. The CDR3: CASSYTGGGGTEAFF. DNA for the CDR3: TGTGCCAGCAGTTACACTGGGGGAGGAGGCACTGAAGCTTTCTTT.

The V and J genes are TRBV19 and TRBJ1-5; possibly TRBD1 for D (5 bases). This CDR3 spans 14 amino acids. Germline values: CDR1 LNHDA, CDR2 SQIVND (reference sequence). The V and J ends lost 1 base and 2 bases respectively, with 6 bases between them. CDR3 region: CASSIVQGNQPQHF. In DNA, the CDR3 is TGTGCCAGTAGTATAGTACAGGGCAATCAGCCCCAGCATTTT.

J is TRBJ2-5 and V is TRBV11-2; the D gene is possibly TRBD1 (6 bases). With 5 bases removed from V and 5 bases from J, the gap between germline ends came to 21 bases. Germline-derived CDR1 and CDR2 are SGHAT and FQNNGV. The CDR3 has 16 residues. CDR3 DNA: TGTGCCAGCAGCCGGAGCCTCAACAGGGTTGGGGAGACCCAGTACTTC. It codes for CASSRSLNRVGETQYF.

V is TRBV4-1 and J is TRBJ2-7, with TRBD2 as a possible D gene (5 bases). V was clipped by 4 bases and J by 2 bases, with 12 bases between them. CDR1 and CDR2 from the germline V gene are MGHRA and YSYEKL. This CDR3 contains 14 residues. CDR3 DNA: TGCGCCAGCAGCCGAGGAGGAGTCCCCTACGAGCAGTACTTC. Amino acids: CASSRGGVPYEQYF.

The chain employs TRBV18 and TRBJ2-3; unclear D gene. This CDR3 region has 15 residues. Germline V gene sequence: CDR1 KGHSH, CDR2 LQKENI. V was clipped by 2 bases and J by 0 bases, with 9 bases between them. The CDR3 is CASSPIFQSTDTQYF. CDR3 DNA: TGTGCCAGCTCACCAATATTTCAAAGCACAGATACGCAGTATTTT.